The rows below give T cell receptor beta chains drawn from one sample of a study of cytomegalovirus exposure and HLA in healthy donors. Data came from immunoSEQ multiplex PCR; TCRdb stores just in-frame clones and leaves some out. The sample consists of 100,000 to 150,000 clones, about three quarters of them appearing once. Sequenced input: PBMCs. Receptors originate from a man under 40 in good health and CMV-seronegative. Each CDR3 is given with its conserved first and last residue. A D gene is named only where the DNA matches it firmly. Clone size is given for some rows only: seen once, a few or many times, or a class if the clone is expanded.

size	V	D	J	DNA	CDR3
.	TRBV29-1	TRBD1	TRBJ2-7	TGCAGCGTTACAGGGGGCGGCATCTACGAGCAGTACTTC	CSVTGGGIYEQYF
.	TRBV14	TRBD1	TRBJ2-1	TGTGCCAGCAGCACCCGGACAGGATCAAATGAGCAGTTCTTC	CASSTRTGSNEQFF
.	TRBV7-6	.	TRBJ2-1	TGTGCCAGCAGCTCCCTTAGAAATGAGCAGTTCTTC	CASSSLRNEQFF
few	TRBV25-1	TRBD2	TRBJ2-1	TGTGCCAGCAGTGTGACTAGCGGGGGGGCCAATGAGCAGTTCTTC	CASSVTSGGANEQFF
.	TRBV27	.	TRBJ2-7	TGTGCCAGCAGTTTATTGGGGGGGGCCTCCTACGAGCAGTACTTC	CASSLLGGASYEQYF
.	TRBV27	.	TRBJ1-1	TGTGCCAGCAGTCTTGCGAGGGAATTGACTGAAGCTTTCTTT	CASSLARELTEAFF
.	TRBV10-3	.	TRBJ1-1	TGTGCCATCAGTGATGGGCAGGGCGCGAACACTGAAGCTTTCTTT	CAISDGQGANTEAFF
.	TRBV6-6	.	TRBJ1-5	TGTGCCAGCAGGAGCCCGTTTGGGGAGCTTGATCAGCCCCAGCATTTT	CASRSPFGELDQPQHF
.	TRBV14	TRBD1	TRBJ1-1	TGTGCCAGCAGCCAAGATCCCGGACAGGGCACTGAAGCTTTCTTT	CASSQDPGQGTEAFF
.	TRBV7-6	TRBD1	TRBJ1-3	TGTGCCAGCAGCCCCGGACAGGGAGCCTTCTCTGGAAACACCATATATTTT	CASSPGQGAFSGNTIYF
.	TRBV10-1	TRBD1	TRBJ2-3	TGCGCCAGCAGTCTCAACAGGGGGCCAAGCACAGATACGCAGTATTTT	CASSLNRGPSTDTQYF
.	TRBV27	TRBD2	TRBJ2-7	TGTGCCAGCAGTTTGACCACTAGCGGGTCCCTAGGGTACGAGCAGTACTTC	CASSLTTSGSLGYEQYF
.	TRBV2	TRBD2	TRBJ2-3	TGTGCCAGCAGTCGGACTAGCGGGGCCACAGATACGCAGTATTTT	CASSRTSGATDTQYF
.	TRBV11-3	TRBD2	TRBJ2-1	TGTGCCAGCAGCTTAGATTCCCAACTAGCGGGGGGGTACAATGAGCAGTTCTTC	CASSLDSQLAGGYNEQFF
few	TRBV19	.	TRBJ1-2	TGTGCCACCGTAGCCGCCGACAGCTATGGCTACACCTTC	CATVAADSYGYTF
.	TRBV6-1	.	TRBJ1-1	TGTGCCAGCAGTGAAGGTCAGAACACTGAAGCTTTCTTT	CASSEGQNTEAFF
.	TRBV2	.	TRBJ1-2	TGTGCCAGCAGTTGGACAGCTCAAGGCTACACCTTC	CASSWTAQGYTF
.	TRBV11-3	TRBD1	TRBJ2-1	TGTGCCAGCAGCTTAGTGCCAGGGGGAAACAATGAGCAGTTCTTC	CASSLVPGGNNEQFF
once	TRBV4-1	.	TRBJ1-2	TGCGCCAGCAGCCAAGAGGGACAACCCTATGGCTACACCTTC	CASSQEGQPYGYTF
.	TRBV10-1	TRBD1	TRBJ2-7	TGCGCCAGCAGCAGAGGACAGGGGGCGACCGACGAGCAGTACTTC	CASSRGQGATDEQYF
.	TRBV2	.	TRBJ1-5	TGTGCCAGCACACGCGAGACAGCTAGCAATCAGCCCCAGCATTTT	CASTRETASNQPQHF
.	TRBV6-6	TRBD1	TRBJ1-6	TGTGCCAGCAGTTCGCAGGGGGCGGTTTCACCCCTCCACTTT	CASSSQGAVSPLHF
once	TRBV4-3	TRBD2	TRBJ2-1	TGCGCCAGCAGGGCTAGCGGGGAGCAGTTCTTC	CASRASGEQFF
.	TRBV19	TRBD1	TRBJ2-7	TGTGCCAGTACCGGGGGGGACAGGGGGCGCGAAGAGCAGTACTTC	CASTGGDRGREEQYF
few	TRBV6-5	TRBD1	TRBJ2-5	TGTGCCAGCAGTCAGCAGGACAGGCAAGAGACCCAGTACTTC	CASSQQDRQETQYF
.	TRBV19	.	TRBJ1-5	TGTGCCAGTAGTATAGATCGGCCAGGTAATCAGCCCCAGCATTTT	CASSIDRPGNQPQHF
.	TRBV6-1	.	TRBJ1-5	TGTGCCAGCAGTATTCAGGGCAATAGCCAGCCCCAGCATTTT	CASSIQGNSQPQHF
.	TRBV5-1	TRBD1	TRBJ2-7	TGCGCCAGCACGACAGGGGGCAAGTACGAGCAGTACTTC	CASTTGGKYEQYF
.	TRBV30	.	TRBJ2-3	TGTGCCTGGAGTGGCCGGGATACGCAGTATTTT	CAWSGRDTQYF
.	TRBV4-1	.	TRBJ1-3	TGCGCCAGCAGCCAAGATCTCGCGTATGGTGGAAACACCATATATTTT	CASSQDLAYGGNTIYF
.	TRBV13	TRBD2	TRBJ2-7	TGTGCCAGCAGCTTAATCACTAGCGGGGGGGGCGAGCAGTACTTC	CASSLITSGGGEQYF
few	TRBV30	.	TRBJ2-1	TGTGCCTGGAGTGCCTCTTGGGCCCGCAATGAGCAGTTCTTC	CAWSASWARNEQFF
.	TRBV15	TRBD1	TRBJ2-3	TGTGCCACCAGCACGGGACAGGGGGCAGATACGCAGTATTTT	CATSTGQGADTQYF
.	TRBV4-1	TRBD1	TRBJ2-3	TGCGCCAGCAGCCCAAAGACTTCTTCCGGGACAGGGAAGGAAGATACGCAGTATTTT	CASSPKTSSGTGKEDTQYF
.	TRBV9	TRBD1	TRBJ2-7	TGTGCCAGCAGCCCCGGAACCGGGACAGCAAGTAACTACGAGCAGTACTTC	CASSPGTGTASNYEQYF
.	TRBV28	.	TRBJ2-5	TGTGCCAGCAGTTCCCCAGGGGAGCAGTACTTC	CASSSPGEQYF